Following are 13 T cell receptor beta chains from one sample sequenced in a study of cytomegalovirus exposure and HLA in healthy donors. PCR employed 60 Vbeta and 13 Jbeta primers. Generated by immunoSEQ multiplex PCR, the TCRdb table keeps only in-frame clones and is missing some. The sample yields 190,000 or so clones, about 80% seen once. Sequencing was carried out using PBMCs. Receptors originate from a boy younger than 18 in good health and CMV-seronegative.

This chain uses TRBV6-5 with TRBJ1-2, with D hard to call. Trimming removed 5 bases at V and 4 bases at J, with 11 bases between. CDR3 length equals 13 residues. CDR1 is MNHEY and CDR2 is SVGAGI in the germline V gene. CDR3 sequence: CASSEGIVYGYTF. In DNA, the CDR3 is TGTGCCAGCAGTGAGGGCATAGTCTATGGCTACACCTTC.

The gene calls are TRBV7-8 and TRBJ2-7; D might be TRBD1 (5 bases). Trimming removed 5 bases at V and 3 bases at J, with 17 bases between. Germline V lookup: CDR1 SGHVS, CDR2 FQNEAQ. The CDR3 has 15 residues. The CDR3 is CASSPRTPKHYEQYF. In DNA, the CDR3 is TGTGCCAGCAGCCCCCGGACACCGAAGCACTACGAGCAGTACTTC.

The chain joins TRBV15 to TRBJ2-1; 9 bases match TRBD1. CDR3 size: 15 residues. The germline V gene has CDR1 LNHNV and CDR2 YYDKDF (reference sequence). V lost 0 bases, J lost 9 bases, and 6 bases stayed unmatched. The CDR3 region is CATSRDTQGAREQFF. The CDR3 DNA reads TGTGCCACCAGCAGAGATACACAGGGGGCGCGTGAGCAGTTCTTC.

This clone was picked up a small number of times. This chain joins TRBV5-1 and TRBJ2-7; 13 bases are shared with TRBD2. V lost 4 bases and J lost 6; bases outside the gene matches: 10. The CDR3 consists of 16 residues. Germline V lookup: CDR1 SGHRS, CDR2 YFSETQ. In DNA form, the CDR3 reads TGCGCCAGCAGCATAGGACTAGCGGGGGTAAGAGGCGAGCAGTACTTC. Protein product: CASSIGLAGVRGEQYF.

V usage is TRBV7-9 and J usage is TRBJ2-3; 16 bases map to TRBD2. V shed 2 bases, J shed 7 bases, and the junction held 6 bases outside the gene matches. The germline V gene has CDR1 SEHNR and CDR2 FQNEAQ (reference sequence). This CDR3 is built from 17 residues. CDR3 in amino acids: CASSLTWGLAGGHTQYF. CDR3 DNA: TGTGCCAGCAGCTTAACTTGGGGACTAGCGGGAGGGCATACGCAGTATTTT.

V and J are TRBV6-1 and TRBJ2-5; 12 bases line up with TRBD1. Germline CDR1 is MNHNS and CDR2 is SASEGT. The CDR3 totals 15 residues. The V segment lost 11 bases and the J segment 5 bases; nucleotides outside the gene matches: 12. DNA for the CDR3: TGTGCCGGTGCTGCCGGGACAGGGGGCCTTGAGACCCAGTACTTC. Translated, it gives CAGAAGTGGLETQYF.

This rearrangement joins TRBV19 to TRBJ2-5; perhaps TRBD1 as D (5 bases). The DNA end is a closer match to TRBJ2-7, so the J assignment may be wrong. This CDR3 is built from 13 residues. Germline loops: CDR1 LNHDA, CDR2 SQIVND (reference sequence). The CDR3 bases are TGTGCCAGTAGTAACATTCCAGGGAACGAGCAGTACTTC. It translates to CASSNIPGNEQYF.

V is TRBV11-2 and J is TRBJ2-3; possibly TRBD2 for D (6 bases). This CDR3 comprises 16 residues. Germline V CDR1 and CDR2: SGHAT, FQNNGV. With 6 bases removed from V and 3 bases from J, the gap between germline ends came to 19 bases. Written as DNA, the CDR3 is TGTGCCAGCAGACAATTGCGGGGTTGGAGGACAGATACGCAGTATTTT. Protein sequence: CASRQLRGWRTDTQYF. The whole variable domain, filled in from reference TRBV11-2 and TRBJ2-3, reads EAGVAQSPRYKIIEKRQSVAFWCNPISGHATLYWYQQILGQGPKLLIQFQNNGVVDDSQLPKDRFSAERLKGVDSTLKIQPAKLEDSAVYLCASRQLRGWRTDTQYFGPGTRLTVL.

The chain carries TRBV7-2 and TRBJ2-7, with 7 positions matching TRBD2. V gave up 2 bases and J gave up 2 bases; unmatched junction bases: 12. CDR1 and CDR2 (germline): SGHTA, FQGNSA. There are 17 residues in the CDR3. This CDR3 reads CASSLRSGASGPYEQYF. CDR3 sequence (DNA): TGTGCCAGCAGCTTAAGGTCTGGGGCTAGCGGTCCCTACGAGCAGTACTTC.

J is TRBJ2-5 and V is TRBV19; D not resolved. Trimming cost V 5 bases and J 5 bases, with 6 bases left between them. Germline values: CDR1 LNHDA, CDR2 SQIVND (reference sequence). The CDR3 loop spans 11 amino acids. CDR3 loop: CASSERETQYF. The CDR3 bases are TGTGCCAGTAGTGAGAGGGAGACCCAGTACTTC.

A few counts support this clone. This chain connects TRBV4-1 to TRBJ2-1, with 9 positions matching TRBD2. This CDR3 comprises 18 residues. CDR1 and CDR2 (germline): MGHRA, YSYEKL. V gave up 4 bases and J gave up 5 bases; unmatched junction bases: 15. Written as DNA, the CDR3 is TGCGCCAGCAGCCCCTCCCCTGGGCGGGGGGGCATCCACAATGAGCAGTTCTTC. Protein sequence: CASSPSPGRGGIHNEQFF.

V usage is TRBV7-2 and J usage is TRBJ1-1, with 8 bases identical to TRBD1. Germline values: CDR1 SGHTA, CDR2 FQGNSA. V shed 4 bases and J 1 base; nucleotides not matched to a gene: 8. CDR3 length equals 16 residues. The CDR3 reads CASSSGQGRGNTEAFF. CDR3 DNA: TGTGCCAGCAGCTCAGGACAGGGAAGAGGGAACACTGAAGCTTTCTTT. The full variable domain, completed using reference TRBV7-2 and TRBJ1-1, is GAGVSQSPSNKVTEKGKDVELRCDPISGHTALYWYRQSLGQGLEFLIYFQGNSAPDKSGLPSDRFSAERTGGSVSTLTIQRTQQEDSAVYLCASSSGQGRGNTEAFFGQGTRLTVV.

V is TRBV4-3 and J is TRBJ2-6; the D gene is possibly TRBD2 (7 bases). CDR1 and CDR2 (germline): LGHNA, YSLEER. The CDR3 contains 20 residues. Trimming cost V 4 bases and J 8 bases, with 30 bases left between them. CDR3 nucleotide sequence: TGCGCCAGCAGCCGCGCGAGGCGGGACAAGGCCTTGGGAGGGCCCAACGTCCTGACTTTC. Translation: CASSRARRDKALGGPNVLTF.